This T cell receptor beta chain was obtained from a study of T cells in Graves' hyperthyroidism and ophthalmopathy. This clonotype occurred many times. Unmatched junction bases numbered 6, after V lost 5 bases and J lost 7 bases. The CDR3 is 14 residues long. TCR beta CDR3 regions were amplified from RNA. Researchers ran a first-round RT-PCR on the TCR CDR3 using the HTBI primer set. MiXCR was run by TCRdb on the multiplex PCR reads, yielding one entry per CDR3 protein. Of over 300,000 distinct CDR3 sequences in the sample, approximately 15% were seen once. The source of this sequence is a woman in her sixties with Graves' hyperthyroidism. The sequenced sample consisted of blood. The chain is built from TRBV12-3 or TRBV12-4 and TRBJ1-2; TRBD1 matches 11 bases. CDR3 amino acids: CASSRGQGVGGYTF. The CDR3 DNA reads TGTGCCAGCAGTAGGGGACAGGGGGTTGGTGGCTACACCTTC.